This entry is about one T cell receptor (beta chain). Its target is unknown. This sample was taken from a study of lymphopenia after photon versus proton radiotherapy. Germline V gene sequence: CDR1 GTSNPN, CDR2 SVGIG (reference sequence). The length of the CDR3 is 16 residues. V dropped 1 base and J dropped 0 bases, with 13 bases sitting between them. Findings and caveats of the study: Post-nadir diversity loss with photons came from oligoclonal expansion, particularly CD8+ Temra cells. Larger post-nadir TCR diversity loss correlated inversely with survival in deceased patients. Photon-treated patients lost naive T cells and TCR diversity; proton-treated stayed stable. Survival link was tested only in deceased patients; proton benefit remains a possibility.

TCRdb's table, derived via immunoSEQ multiplex PCR, lists solely in-frame clones and lacks some. The sample lists tens of thousands of clones; more than 70% were seen once. This chain links TRBV30 with TRBJ1-5, with D perhaps TRBD1 (6 bases). The receptor was isolated from a woman in her sixties or seventies with pancreatic cancer. Some clones in this sample may be carry-over from other donors' samples. The sequenced sample was peripheral blood, obtained from a patient treated with proton-based radiotherapy. CDR3 in DNA: TGTGCCTGGAGTGAGGGGGGCCCCTATAGCAATCAGCCCCAGCATTTT. It translates to CAWSEGGPYSNQPQHF.